This TCR beta chain was obtained from a study of blood T cell repertoires in COVID-19. This CDR3 has 13 residues. CDR1 and CDR2 from the germline V gene are MNHEY and SMNVEV (reference sequence). The junction had 2 bases not matched to a gene; V was cut back by 3 bases and J by 3 bases. Here immunoSEQ multiplex PCR was the method, and the copy in TCRdb shows in-frame clones only, minus some. This sample has 200,000 to 250,000 clones, with about 90% found just once. The sequenced sample was peripheral blood. This receptor was obtained from a man aged 25-45 years with COVID-19, enrolled during active disease. The chain carries TRBV27 and TRBJ2-7, with TRBD1 identical over 7 bases. The CDR3 DNA follows: TGTGCCAGCAGTTTTGCAGGGGGCTACGAGCAGTACTTC. Translated: CASSFAGGYEQYF.